This T cell receptor (beta chain) was retrieved from a study of T cells in women clearing cervical HPV infection. Regarding this clone: The CDR3 is cut off 3 residues early in the read; its end comes from the germline J gene.

Sequencing was performed with immunoSEQ multiplex PCR; in TCRdb, only in-frame clones are kept and a portion is missing. The ten most abundant clones cover around 2.8% of a sample with fewer than 30,000 clones. V was clipped by 2 bases and J by 0 bases, with 11 bases between them. Germline-derived CDR1 and CDR2 are KGHSH and LQKENI. The CDR3 extends over 16 amino acids. The chain links TRBV18 to TRBJ2-1, with D tentatively TRBD1 (5 bases). Sequenced material: blood buffy coat. This receptor was obtained from a woman between 18 and 70 years old with a cervical HPV16 infection that either progressed to CIN3+ or cleared (not recorded which). The CDR3 bases that were read are TGTGCCAGCTCACCAGCGACAGTTCCCTCCTACAATGAG. It translates to CASSPATVPSYNE. The whole CDR3 is CASSPATVPSYNEQFF.